This T cell receptor beta chain was recovered during a study of CD8 T cells in Susac syndrome. The V end lost 9 bases, the J end lost 0 bases, and 11 bases lay between the germline ends. This CDR3 is 14 amino acids long. Germline assignment: CDR1 MNHEY and CDR2 SVGAGI. Random hexamers were used to reverse transcribe the RNA input (roughly 0.5 to 1 ug). Via MiXCR, TCRdb re-called the immunoSEQ multiplex PCR reads, giving one row per CDR3 protein. This repertoire shows some 130,000 distinct CDR3 sequences, around nine tenths found once; its top ten account for 0.2% to 0.25%. This TCR derives from a human donor with multiple sclerosis. Material: CD8+ T cells from PBMCs. The genes are TRBV6-5 and TRBJ2-2, with D possibly matching TRBD2 (6 bases). The CDR3 coding sequence is TGTGCCAGTAGGGGCGGGACGAACACCGGGGAGCTGTTTTTT. It codes for CASRGGTNTGELFF.